This TCR beta chain was documented in a study of shared clonotypes between healthy human individuals. Looking at the study overall: Serving as donors were two women and three men, whose ages spanned 18 to 49.

Repertoires were generated with immunoSEQ multiplex PCR, while TCRdb's copy carries only in-frame clones and drops some. The profile shows around 2.5 million clones, approximately 93% of them singletons. The CDR3 loop spans 17 amino acids. Germline CDR1 LGHNA, CDR2 YNFKEQ. Germline trimming cut 0 bases from V and 3 bases from J; bases unmatched to any gene: 11. The source of this sequence is a man aged 18 to 29 in good health. Some clones in this sample may be carry-over from other donors' samples. The chain uses TRBV4-2 and TRBJ2-7, with 7 positions matching TRBD1. The specimen was naive CD4+ T cells from PBMCs. Described subset: CD45RA+ positively selected. This CDR3 is CASSQDLGDSSFYEQYF. CDR3 nucleotide sequence: TGTGCCAGCAGCCAAGATCTTGGGGACAGCTCTTTCTACGAGCAGTACTTC.